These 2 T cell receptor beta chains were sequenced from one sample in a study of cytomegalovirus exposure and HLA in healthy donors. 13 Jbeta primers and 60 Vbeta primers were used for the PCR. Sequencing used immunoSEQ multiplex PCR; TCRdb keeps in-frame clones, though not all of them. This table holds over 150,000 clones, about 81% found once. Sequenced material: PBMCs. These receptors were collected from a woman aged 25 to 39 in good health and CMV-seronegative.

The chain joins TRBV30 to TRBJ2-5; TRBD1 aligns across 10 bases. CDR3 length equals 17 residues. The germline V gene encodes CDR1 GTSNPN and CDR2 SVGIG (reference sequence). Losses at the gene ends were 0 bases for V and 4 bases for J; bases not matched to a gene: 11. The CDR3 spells CAWSVQETDRGAETQYF. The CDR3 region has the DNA TGTGCCTGGAGTGTACAGGAGACGGACAGGGGGGCAGAGACCCAGTACTTC.

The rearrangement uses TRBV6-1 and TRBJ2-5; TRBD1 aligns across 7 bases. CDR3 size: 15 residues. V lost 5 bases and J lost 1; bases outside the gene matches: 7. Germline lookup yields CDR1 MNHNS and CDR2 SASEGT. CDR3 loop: CASSHLTGSQETQYF. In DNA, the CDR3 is TGTGCCAGCAGTCATCTGACAGGGAGCCAAGAGACCCAGTACTTC.